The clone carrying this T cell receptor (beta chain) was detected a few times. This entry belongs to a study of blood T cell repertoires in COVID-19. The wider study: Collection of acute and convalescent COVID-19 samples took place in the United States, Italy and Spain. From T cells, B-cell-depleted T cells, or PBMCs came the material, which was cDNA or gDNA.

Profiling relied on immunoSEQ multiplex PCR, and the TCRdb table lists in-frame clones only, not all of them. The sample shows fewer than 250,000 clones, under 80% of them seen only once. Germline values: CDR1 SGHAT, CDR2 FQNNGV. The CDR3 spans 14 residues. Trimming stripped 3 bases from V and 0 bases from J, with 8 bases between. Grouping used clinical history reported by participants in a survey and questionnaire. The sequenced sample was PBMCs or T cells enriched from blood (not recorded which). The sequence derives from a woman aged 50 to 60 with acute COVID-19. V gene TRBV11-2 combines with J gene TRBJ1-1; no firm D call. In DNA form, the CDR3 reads TGTGCCAGCAGCTTTAACGGTTTGAACACTGAAGCTTTCTTT. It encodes CASSFNGLNTEAFF.